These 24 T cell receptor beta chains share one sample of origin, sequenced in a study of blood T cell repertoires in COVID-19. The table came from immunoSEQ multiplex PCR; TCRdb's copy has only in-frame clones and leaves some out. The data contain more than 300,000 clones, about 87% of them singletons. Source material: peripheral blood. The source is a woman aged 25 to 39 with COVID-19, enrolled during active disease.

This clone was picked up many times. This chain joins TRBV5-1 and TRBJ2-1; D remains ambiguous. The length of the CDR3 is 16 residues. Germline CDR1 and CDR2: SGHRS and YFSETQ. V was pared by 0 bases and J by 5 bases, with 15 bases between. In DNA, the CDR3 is TGCGCCAGCAGCTTGGGGTCGGTTAGCTATCACAATGAGCAGTTCTTC. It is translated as CASSLGSVSYHNEQFF.

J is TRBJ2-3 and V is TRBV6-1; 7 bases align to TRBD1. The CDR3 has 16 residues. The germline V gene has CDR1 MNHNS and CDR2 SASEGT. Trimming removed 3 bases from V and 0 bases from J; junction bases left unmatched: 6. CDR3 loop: CASSDATGSSTDTQYF. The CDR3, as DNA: TGTGCCAGCAGTGATGCGACAGGGAGTAGCACAGATACGCAGTATTTT.

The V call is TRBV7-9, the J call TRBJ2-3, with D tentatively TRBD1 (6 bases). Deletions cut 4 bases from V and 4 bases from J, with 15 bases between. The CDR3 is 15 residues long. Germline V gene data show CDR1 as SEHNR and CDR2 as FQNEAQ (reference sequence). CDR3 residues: CASSSQGPSSDTQYF. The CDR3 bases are TGTGCCAGCAGCTCACAGGGCCCGAGTTCAGATACGCAGTATTTT.

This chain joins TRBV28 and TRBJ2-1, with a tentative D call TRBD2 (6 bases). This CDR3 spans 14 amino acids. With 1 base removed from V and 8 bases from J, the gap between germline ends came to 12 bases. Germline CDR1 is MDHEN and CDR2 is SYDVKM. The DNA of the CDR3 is TGTGCCAGCAGTTTATTTTCGGGAGTGGATGAGCAGTTCTTC. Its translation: CASSLFSGVDEQFF.

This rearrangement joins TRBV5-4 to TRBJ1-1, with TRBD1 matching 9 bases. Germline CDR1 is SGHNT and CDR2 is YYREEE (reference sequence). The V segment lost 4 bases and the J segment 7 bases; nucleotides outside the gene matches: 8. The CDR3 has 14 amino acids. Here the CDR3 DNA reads TGTGCCAGCAGCCGGACAGGGGCCATTAATGAAGCTTTCTTT. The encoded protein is CASSRTGAINEAFF.

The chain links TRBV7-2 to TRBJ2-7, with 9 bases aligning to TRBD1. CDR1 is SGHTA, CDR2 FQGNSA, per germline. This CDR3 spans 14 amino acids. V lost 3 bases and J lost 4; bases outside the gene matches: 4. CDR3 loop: CASSLGTGIYEQYF. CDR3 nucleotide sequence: TGTGCCAGCAGCTTGGGGACAGGGATATACGAGCAGTACTTC.

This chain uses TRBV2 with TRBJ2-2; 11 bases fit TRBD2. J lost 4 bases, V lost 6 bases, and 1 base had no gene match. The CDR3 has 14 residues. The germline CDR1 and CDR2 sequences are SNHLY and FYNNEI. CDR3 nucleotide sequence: TGTGCCAGCAGAGGACTAGCGGGCACCGGGGAGCTGTTTTTT. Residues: CASRGLAGTGELFF.

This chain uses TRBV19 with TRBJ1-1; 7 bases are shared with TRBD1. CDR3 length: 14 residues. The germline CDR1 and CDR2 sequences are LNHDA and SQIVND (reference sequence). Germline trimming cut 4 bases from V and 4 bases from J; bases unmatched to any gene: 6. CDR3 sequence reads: CASSKIPGGTEAFF. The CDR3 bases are TGTGCCAGTAGTAAAATCCCAGGGGGCACTGAAGCTTTCTTT. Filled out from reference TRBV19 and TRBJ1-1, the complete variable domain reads DGGITQSPKYLFRKEGQNVTLSCEQNLNHDAMYWYRQDPGQGLRLIYYSQIVNDFQKGDIAEGYSVSREKKESFPLTVTSAQKNPTAFYLCASSKIPGGTEAFFGQGTRLTVV.

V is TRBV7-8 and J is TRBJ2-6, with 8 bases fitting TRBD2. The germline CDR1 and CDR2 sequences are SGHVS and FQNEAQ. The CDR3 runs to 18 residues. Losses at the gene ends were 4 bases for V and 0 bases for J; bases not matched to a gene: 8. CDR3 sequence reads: CASSSTGLDFSGANVLTF. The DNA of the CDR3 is TGTGCCAGCAGCTCCACGGGACTAGACTTCTCTGGGGCCAACGTCCTGACTTTC.

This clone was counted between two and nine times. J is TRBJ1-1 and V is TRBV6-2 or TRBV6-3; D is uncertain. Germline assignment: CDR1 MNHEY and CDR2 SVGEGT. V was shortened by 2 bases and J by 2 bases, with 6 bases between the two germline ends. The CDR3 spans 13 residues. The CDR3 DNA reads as TGTGCCAGCAGTTACCAGGTTAACACTGAAGCTTTCTTT. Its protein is CASSYQVNTEAFF.

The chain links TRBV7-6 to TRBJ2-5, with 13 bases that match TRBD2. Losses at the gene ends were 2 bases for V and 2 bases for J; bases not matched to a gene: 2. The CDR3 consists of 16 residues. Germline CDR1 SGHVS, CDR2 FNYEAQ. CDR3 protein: CASSLLGLAGQETQYF. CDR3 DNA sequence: TGTGCCAGCAGCTTACTGGGACTAGCGGGGCAAGAGACCCAGTACTTC.

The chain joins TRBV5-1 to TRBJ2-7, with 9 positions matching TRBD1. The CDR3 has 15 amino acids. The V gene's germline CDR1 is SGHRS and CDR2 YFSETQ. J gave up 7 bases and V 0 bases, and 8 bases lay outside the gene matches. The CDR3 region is CASSLDRGLSGEQYF. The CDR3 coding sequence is TGCGCCAGCAGCTTGGACAGGGGGCTTTCGGGGGAGCAGTACTTC.

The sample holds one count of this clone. CDR3 amino acids: CASSLSQESYGYTF. Here the CDR3 DNA reads TGTGCCAGCAGTTTATCACAGGAGAGCTATGGCTACACCTTC. The chain has TRBV28 and TRBJ1-2, with D possibly matching TRBD1 (5 bases). Between the trimmed V and J ends, which lost 1 base and 4 bases, there was a span of 10 bases. This CDR3 has 14 amino acids. In germline, CDR1 is MDHEN, CDR2 SYDVKM.

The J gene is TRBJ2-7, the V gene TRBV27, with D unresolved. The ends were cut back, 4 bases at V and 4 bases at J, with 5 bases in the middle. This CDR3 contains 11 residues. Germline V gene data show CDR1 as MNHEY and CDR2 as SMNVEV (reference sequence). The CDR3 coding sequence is TGTGCCAGCAGTTCCCGTTACGAGCAGTACTTC. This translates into CASSSRYEQYF.

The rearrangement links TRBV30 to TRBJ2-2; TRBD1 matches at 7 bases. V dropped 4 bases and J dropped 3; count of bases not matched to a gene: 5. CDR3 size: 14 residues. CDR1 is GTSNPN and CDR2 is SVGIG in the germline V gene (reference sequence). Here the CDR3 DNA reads TGTGCCTGGATTGACAGGGTTGACACCGGGGAGCTGTTTTTT. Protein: CAWIDRVDTGELFF.

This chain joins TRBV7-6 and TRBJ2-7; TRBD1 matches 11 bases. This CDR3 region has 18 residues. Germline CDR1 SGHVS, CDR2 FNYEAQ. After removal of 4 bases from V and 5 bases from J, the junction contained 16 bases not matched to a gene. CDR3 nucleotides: TGTGCCAGCAGCTCTTACTCGGGACAGGGGGGACCAAGCCACGAGCAGTACTTC. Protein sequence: CASSSYSGQGGPSHEQYF.

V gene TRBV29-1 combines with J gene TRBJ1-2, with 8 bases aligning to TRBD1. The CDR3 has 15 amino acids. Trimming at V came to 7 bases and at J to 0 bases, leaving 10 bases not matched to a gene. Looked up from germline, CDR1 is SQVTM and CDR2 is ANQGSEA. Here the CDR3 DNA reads TGCAGCGGTGGTCCCGGGACAGGATCTAACTATGGCTACACCTTC. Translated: CSGGPGTGSNYGYTF. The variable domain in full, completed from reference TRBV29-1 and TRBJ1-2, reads SAVISQKPSRDICQRGTSLTIQCQVDSQVTMMFWYRQQPGQSLTLIATANQGSEATYESGFVIDKFPISRPNLTFSTLTVSNMSPEDSSIYLCSGGPGTGSNYGYTFGSGTRLTVV.

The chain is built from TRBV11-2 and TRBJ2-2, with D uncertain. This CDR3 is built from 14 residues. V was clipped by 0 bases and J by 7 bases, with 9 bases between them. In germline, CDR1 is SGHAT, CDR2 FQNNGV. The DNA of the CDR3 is TGTGCCAGCAGCTTAGATCTAACGAACGGGGAGCTGTTTTTT. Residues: CASSLDLTNGELFF.

In DNA form, the CDR3 reads TGTGCCAGCAGTTTGATCCCGGGACTAGCGGGAGTAGTGGATACGCAGTATTTT. Translation: CASSLIPGLAGVVDTQYF. The chain is built from TRBV27 and TRBJ2-3; 14 bases align to TRBD2. V dropped 3 bases and J dropped 6; count of bases not matched to a gene: 11. The CDR3 has 18 residues. Germline lookup yields CDR1 MNHEY and CDR2 SMNVEV (reference sequence).

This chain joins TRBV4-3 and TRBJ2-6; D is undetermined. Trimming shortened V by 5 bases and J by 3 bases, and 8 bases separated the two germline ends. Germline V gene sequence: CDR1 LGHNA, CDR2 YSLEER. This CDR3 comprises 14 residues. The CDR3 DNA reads TGCGCCAGCAGCAAACGGGTTGGGGCCAACGTCCTGACTTTC. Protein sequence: CASSKRVGANVLTF.

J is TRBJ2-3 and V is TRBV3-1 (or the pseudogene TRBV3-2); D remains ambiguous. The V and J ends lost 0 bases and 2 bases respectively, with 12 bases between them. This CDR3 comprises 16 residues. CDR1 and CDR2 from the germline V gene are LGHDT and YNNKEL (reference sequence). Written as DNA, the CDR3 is TGTGCCAGCAGCCAAGATCTAGGCCTAGTCACAGATACGCAGTATTTT. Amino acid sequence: CASSQDLGLVTDTQYF.

Here the CDR3 DNA reads TGTGCCCTCGGACAGGACCCCTACGAGCAGTACTTC. Its translation is CALGQDPYEQYF. The chain has TRBV30 and TRBJ2-7; 7 bases are shared with TRBD1. Germline V gives CDR1 GTSNPN, CDR2 SVGIG (reference sequence). CDR3 size: 12 residues. With 8 bases clipped from V and 2 bases from J, the junction kept 6 bases outside the gene matches.

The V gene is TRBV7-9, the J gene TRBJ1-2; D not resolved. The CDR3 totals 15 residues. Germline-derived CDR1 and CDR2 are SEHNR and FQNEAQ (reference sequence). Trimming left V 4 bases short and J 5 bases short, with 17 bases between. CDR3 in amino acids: CASSSPRGVYYGYTF. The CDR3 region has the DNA TGTGCCAGCAGCTCCCCCCGCGGCGTTTATTATGGCTACACCTTC.

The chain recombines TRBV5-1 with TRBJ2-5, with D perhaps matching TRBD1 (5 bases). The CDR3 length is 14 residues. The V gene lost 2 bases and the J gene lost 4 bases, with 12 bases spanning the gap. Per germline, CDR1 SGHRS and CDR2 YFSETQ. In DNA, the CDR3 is TGCGCCAGCAGCTTTGTCCAGGGTAGAGAGACCCAGTACTTC. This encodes CASSFVQGRETQYF.